The 31 T cell receptor beta chains listed next were all sequenced from one sample in a study of cytomegalovirus exposure and HLA in healthy donors. The PCR contained 60 Vbeta and 13 Jbeta primers. Only in-frame clones appear in the TCRdb table, and some are missing; sequencing was by immunoSEQ multiplex PCR. Recorded for this sample: 140,000 or so clones. The sequenced material came from PBMCs. These receptors originate from a male donor in good health and CMV-seronegative.

The rearrangement uses TRBV19 and TRBJ2-1; 8 nucleotides align to TRBD2. The CDR3 sequence is 16 residues long. V shed 3 bases, J shed 4 bases, and the junction held 8 bases outside the gene matches. CDR1 and CDR2 (germline): LNHDA, SQIVND (reference sequence). The CDR3, as DNA: TGTGCCAGTAGTATCGTCCGGCTAGCGGGTTACAATGAGCAGTTCTTC. It encodes CASSIVRLAGYNEQFF.

This chain uses TRBV11-2 with TRBJ2-7; D remains unclear. V was shortened by 1 base and J by 2 bases, with 12 bases between the two germline ends. This CDR3 has 15 residues. In germline, CDR1 is SGHAT, CDR2 FQNNGV. The CDR3, as DNA: TGTGCCAGCAGCTTAGGGGCAGCATTCGCCTACGAGCAGTACTTC. Amino acids: CASSLGAAFAYEQYF.

The chain links TRBV27 to TRBJ2-7; 9 positions agree with TRBD2. Germline-derived CDR1 and CDR2 are MNHEY and SMNVEV (reference sequence). The CDR3 is 14 residues long. The junction had 4 bases not matched to a gene; V was cut back by 6 bases and J by 1 base. The CDR3 nucleotides read TGTGCCAGCAGGGTGGCGGGAGGGTCCTACGAGCAGTACTTC. This translates into CASRVAGGSYEQYF.

This chain joins TRBV4-3 and TRBJ2-5, with 10 bases matching TRBD1. The CDR3 totals 18 residues. J lost 2 bases, V lost 0 bases, and 9 bases had no gene match. In germline, CDR1 is LGHNA, CDR2 YSLEER. The CDR3 reads CASSQDRLGQGLQETQYF. CDR3 in DNA: TGCGCCAGCAGCCAAGATAGGCTGGGACAGGGGCTTCAAGAGACCCAGTACTTC.

The chain couples TRBV21-1 to TRBJ1-2; the table assigns TRBD1, which was not confirmed against the DNA. TRBV21-1 is labeled a pseudogene. CDR3 size: 12 residues. The CDR3 is CASERGQVGYTF. The CDR3 DNA reads TGTGCCAGCGAGAGGGGGCAGGTTGGCTACACCTTC.

The chain is built from TRBV6-5 and TRBJ1-2, with 7 bases matching TRBD1. The CDR3 runs 14 residues. The trim removed 0 bases at V and 8 bases at J, leaving 6 bases unmatched. CDR1 is MNHEY, CDR2 SVGAGI, per germline. CDR3 residues: CASSYSDRLGGYTF. The CDR3 DNA reads as TGTGCCAGCAGTTACTCGGACAGGTTGGGCGGCTACACCTTC.

This chain links TRBV6-5 with TRBJ1-5; 10 bases agree with TRBD1. V shed 6 bases, J shed 4 bases, and the junction held 6 bases outside the gene matches. The CDR3 totals 15 residues. Per the germline V gene, CDR1 is MNHEY and CDR2 is SVGAGI. CDR3 sequence reads: CASRSGQGENQPQHF. DNA for the CDR3: TGTGCCAGCAGATCCGGACAGGGGGAAAATCAGCCCCAGCATTTT.

The chain recombines TRBV19 with TRBJ2-1; 11 nucleotides agree with TRBD2. Germline trimming cut 10 bases from V and 5 bases from J; bases unmatched to any gene: 4. From germline, CDR1 is LNHDA and CDR2 SQIVND (reference sequence). The CDR3 consists of 13 residues. CDR3 nucleotide sequence: TGTGCCAACTCACTAGCGGGAGACAATGAGCAGTTCTTC. Protein product: CANSLAGDNEQFF.

V is TRBV30 and J is TRBJ1-1, with D possibly matching TRBD1 (5 bases). CDR1 is GTSNPN and CDR2 is SVGIG in the germline V gene (reference sequence). The CDR3 contains 12 residues. V was shortened by 3 bases and J by 1 base, with 6 bases between the two germline ends. CDR3 in DNA: TGTGCCTGGAGGGGGGGGAACACTGAAGCTTTCTTT. This sequence encodes CAWRGGNTEAFF. Full variable domain (rest looked up from reference TRBV30 and TRBJ1-1): SQTIHQWPATLVQPVGSPLSLECTVEGTSNPNLYWYRQAAGRGLQLLFYSVGIGQISSEVPQNLSASRPQDRQFILSSKKLLLSDSGFYLCAWRGGNTEAFFGQGTRLTVV.

The chain links TRBV6-6 to TRBJ1-5; D not resolved. V was cut by 2 bases and J by 4 bases, with 12 bases left in between. Germline CDR1 and CDR2: MNHNY and SVGAGI (reference sequence). This CDR3 comprises 15 residues. The CDR3 sequence is CASSYNPEGNQPQHF. The CDR3 bases are TGTGCCAGCAGTTACAATCCAGAGGGAAATCAGCCCCAGCATTTT.

The rearrangement joins TRBV29-1 to TRBJ1-1; D is perhaps TRBD1 (6 bases). Trimming took 1 base from V and 10 from J, leaving 19 bases between them. The CDR3 runs to 14 residues. CDR1 SQVTM and CDR2 ANQGSEA come from the germline V gene. CDR3 sequence: CSVEGGGGGRVAFF. In nucleotides, the CDR3 is TGCAGCGTTGAAGGGGGAGGCGGGGGCCGGGTAGCTTTCTTT.

As DNA, the CDR3 is TGTGCCAGCAGCCGCGGGACTAGCGGGAGGGCAATCACCGGGGAGCTGTTTTTT. It encodes CASSRGTSGRAITGELFF. The V gene is TRBV5-4, the J gene TRBJ2-2; 16 nucleotides match TRBD2. Germline values: CDR1 SGHNT, CDR2 YYREEE (reference sequence). J was trimmed by 4 bases and V by 4 bases; bases with no gene match: 7. CDR3 size: 18 residues.

This CDR3 reads CASSSGQGRQPQHF. DNA for the CDR3: TGTGCCAGCAGTTCAGGACAGGGACGGCAGCCCCAGCATTTT. This chain uses TRBV27 with TRBJ1-5; 8 positions agree with TRBD1. Germline loops: CDR1 MNHEY, CDR2 SMNVEV (reference sequence). J lost 7 bases, V lost 4 bases, and 6 bases had no gene match. The CDR3 contains 14 residues.

The chain joins TRBV19 to TRBJ2-2, with a weak D call TRBD2 (6 bases). CDR1 is LNHDA, CDR2 SQIVND, per germline (reference sequence). The CDR3 has 15 amino acids. V gave up 6 bases and J gave up 5 bases, with 16 bases separating them. The CDR3 region has the DNA TGTGCCAGTAGAGTTGGCGGGGATCTGACCGGGGAGCTGTTTTTT. Its translation: CASRVGGDLTGELFF.

This chain joins TRBV19 and TRBJ2-7; D possibly corresponds to TRBD1 (5 bases). The CDR3 totals 13 residues. Germline V gene lookup returns CDR1 LNHDA and CDR2 SQIVND (reference sequence). Trimming shortened V by 4 bases and J by 0 bases, and 7 bases separated the two germline ends. CDR3 loop: CASSRGSSYEQYF. CDR3 DNA sequence: TGTGCCAGTAGTAGGGGCAGCTCCTACGAGCAGTACTTC.

This chain uses TRBV2 with TRBJ2-5; TRBD2 matches at 7 bases. Unmatched junction bases numbered 8, after V lost 5 bases and J lost 14 bases. Germline CDR1 reads SNHLY; CDR2 reads FYNNEI. The CDR3 loop spans 11 amino acids. The CDR3 nucleotides are TGTGCCAGCAGTCACTTGGGACTATCCTACTTC. Translated, it gives CASSHLGLSYF.

The chain is built from TRBV7-9 and TRBJ1-1, with a tentative D call TRBD1 (6 bases). V lost 4 bases, J lost 1 base, and 10 bases lay in between. Germline V CDR1 and CDR2: SEHNR, FQNEAQ (reference sequence). The CDR3 consists of 14 residues. CDR3 sequence: CASSSTDRNTEAFF. DNA for the CDR3: TGTGCCAGCAGCTCGACGGACAGGAACACTGAAGCTTTCTTT.

This chain connects TRBV28 to TRBJ1-2; D may be TRBD1 (5 bases). Deletions cut 10 bases from V and 5 bases from J, with 11 bases between. The CDR3 runs to 11 residues. Per the germline V gene, CDR1 is MDHEN and CDR2 is SYDVKM. The CDR3 DNA follows: TGTGCCACTGGGGACTTTTATGGCTACACCTTC. It is translated as CATGDFYGYTF.

The V and J genes are TRBV11-2 and TRBJ2-1; 8 bases line up with TRBD2. CDR3 length: 16 residues. The V gene's germline CDR1 is SGHAT and CDR2 FQNNGV. Trimming took 3 bases from V and 7 from J; bases not matched to a gene: 11. The CDR3 is CASSFYSAGAGNEQFF. Here the CDR3 DNA reads TGTGCCAGCAGCTTCTATTCAGCGGGAGCTGGAAATGAGCAGTTCTTC.

This chain uses TRBV2 with TRBJ2-7; TRBD2 agrees at 9 bases. Germline V gene sequence: CDR1 SNHLY, CDR2 FYNNEI. The length of the CDR3 is 13 residues. Trimming cost V 5 bases and J 12 bases; bases outside gene matches: 11. The CDR3 sequence: CASSSLHAGGGYF. The CDR3 DNA sequence: TGTGCCAGCAGTTCCCTCCACGCGGGAGGGGGGTACTTC.

The J gene is TRBJ2-3, the V gene TRBV9; D possibly corresponds to TRBD1 (6 bases). V was trimmed by 4 bases and J by 0 bases, leaving 12 bases between them. Germline V gene data show CDR1 as SGDLS and CDR2 as YYNGEE. This CDR3 comprises 15 residues. CDR3 residues: CASSSTGASTDTQYF. The CDR3 DNA reads TGTGCCAGCAGCTCGACAGGTGCTAGCACAGATACGCAGTATTTT.

The chain employs TRBV27 and TRBJ2-7; 8 nucleotides line up with TRBD1. This CDR3 spans 19 amino acids. Germline-derived CDR1 and CDR2 are MNHEY and SMNVEV (reference sequence). V lost 1 base to trimming and J lost 2 bases; unmatched junction nucleotides: 16. This CDR3 reads CASSLYPIPRTGSAYEQYF. CDR3 in DNA: TGTGCCAGCAGTTTATACCCGATTCCCCGGACAGGGAGCGCCTACGAGCAGTACTTC.

The genes are TRBV18 and TRBJ2-7; 8 nucleotides align to TRBD1. The J segment lost 5 bases and the V segment lost 6 bases, leaving 12 bases of the junction unmatched. The CDR3 is made up of 15 amino acids. Germline V lookup: CDR1 KGHSH, CDR2 LQKENI. The CDR3 protein is CASSQIGQGRDEQYF. CDR3 nucleotide sequence: TGTGCCAGCTCCCAAATCGGACAGGGACGCGACGAGCAGTACTTC.

V usage is TRBV6-5 and J usage is TRBJ1-3, with 9 bases lining up with TRBD1. V gave up 6 bases and J gave up 8 bases; unmatched junction bases: 11. The CDR3 loop spans 15 amino acids. Germline loops: CDR1 MNHEY, CDR2 SVGAGI. The CDR3 here is CASSGPRQGGHTIYF. The CDR3 region has the DNA TGTGCCAGCAGCGGACCGAGACAGGGGGGACACACCATATATTTT.

The J gene is TRBJ2-7, the V gene TRBV2, with D possibly TRBD1 on 5 matching bases. Trimming pared 10 bases from V and 1 base from J, leaving 11 bases between. This CDR3 has 12 amino acids. CDR1 is SNHLY, CDR2 FYNNEI, per germline. The CDR3 sequence is CAIIDSSYEQYF. DNA for the CDR3: TGTGCCATAATTGACAGTTCCTACGAGCAGTACTTC. Full variable domain (missing parts from reference TRBV2 and TRBJ2-7): EPEVTQTPSHQVTQMGQEVILRCVPISNHLYFYWYRQILGQKVEFLVSFYNNEISEKSEIFDDQFSVERPDGSNFTLKIRSTKLEDSAMYFCAIIDSSYEQYFGPGTRLTVT.

The chain recombines TRBV11-2 with TRBJ2-2; 9 bases are shared with TRBD1. V trimming: 1 base; J trimming: 0 bases; junction bases outside the gene matches: 0. CDR3 length: 16 residues. The germline V gene encodes CDR1 SGHAT and CDR2 FQNNGV. CDR3 in DNA: TGTGCCAGCAGCTTAGGACAGGGGGCGAACACCGGGGAGCTGTTTTTT. Its protein is CASSLGQGANTGELFF.

The J gene is TRBJ1-2, the V gene TRBV6-1, with TRBD1 identical over 12 bases. The CDR3 is made up of 14 amino acids. Germline V lookup: CDR1 MNHNS, CDR2 SASEGT. J lost 1 base, V lost 10 bases, and 4 bases had no gene match. The CDR3 DNA reads TGTGCCACCGGGACAGGGGGCGGTAACTATGGCTACACCTTC. Translation: CATGTGGGNYGYTF.

The chain employs TRBV6-6 and TRBJ2-7; 7 bases agree with TRBD1. This CDR3 is 14 amino acids long. Germline V gene sequence: CDR1 MNHNY, CDR2 SVGAGI (reference sequence). J was trimmed by 1 base and V by 5 bases; bases with no gene match: 5. The CDR3 DNA is TGTGCCAGCAGTAGTCGACAGGGTTCCTACGAGCAGTACTTC. Amino acids: CASSSRQGSYEQYF.

The chain has TRBV5-1 and TRBJ1-1, with D unclear. The CDR3 spans 13 residues. Deletions cut 4 bases from V and 8 bases from J, with 15 bases between. From germline, CDR1 is SGHRS and CDR2 YFSETQ. CDR3 sequence reads: CASSPTFGREAFF. CDR3 DNA sequence: TGCGCCAGCAGCCCGACTTTTGGTCGGGAAGCTTTCTTT.

This chain uses TRBV6-6 with TRBJ2-5, with 8 bases aligning to TRBD2. The CDR3 totals 14 residues. Trimming took 7 bases from V and 1 from J; bases not matched to a gene: 5. The germline V gene encodes CDR1 MNHNY and CDR2 SVGAGI (reference sequence). The CDR3 DNA is TGTGCCAGCACCCGGGAGGGGCTCCAAGAGACCCAGTACTTC. Protein: CASTREGLQETQYF.

The chain combines TRBV29-1 with TRBJ2-1; 7 bases map to TRBD1. Germline CDR1 reads SQVTM; CDR2 reads ANQGSEA. The CDR3 is 14 amino acids. Germline trimming cut 7 bases from V and 6 bases from J; bases unmatched to any gene: 12. CDR3 nucleotide sequence: TGCAGCGCTCCCCCCCGGGACAGACTCAATGAGCAGTTCTTC. It specifies CSAPPRDRLNEQFF.